What follows describes a single TCR beta chain. The sample is drawn from a study of siplizumab effects on memory and regulatory T cells. CDR1 is ENHRY and CDR2 is SYGVKD in the germline V gene. The CDR3 sequence is 14 residues long. V dropped 6 bases and J dropped 0 bases, with 6 bases sitting between them. Clones were sequenced by immunoSEQ multiplex PCR, and TCRdb holds only the in-frame ones, with some missing. The profile covers some 99,000 clones, with under 95% appearing a single time and 0.65% to 0.9% taken by the ten largest. This rearrangement joins TRBV10-3 to TRBJ2-6; D gene unclear. The specimen was Tregs sorted from blood. The receptor was derived from a human donor in good health. The CDR3 reads CAIRAPSGANVLTF. Written as DNA, the CDR3 is TGTGCCATCAGGGCCCCCTCTGGGGCCAACGTCCTGACTTTC.